This T cell receptor (beta chain) is drawn from a study of blood T cell repertoires in COVID-19. Study overall: Samples came from the United States, Italy and Spain, spanning acute and convalescent COVID-19. T cells, B-cell-depleted T cells, or PBMCs provided the cDNA or gDNA that served as material.

Original data processing: The authors estimated nucleated cell counts from reference gene primer amplification. Libraries were prepared by immunoSEQ multiplex PCR; TCRdb keeps only in-frame clonotypes and omits some of them. V, J and clone size reflect that table, while D and trimming were determined from the DNA. Among about 190,000 clones listed, about 85% were seen once. The germline gives CDR1 MNHEY, CDR2 SMNVEV (reference sequence). The junction had 9 bases not matched to a gene; V was cut back by 2 bases and J by 1 base. This CDR3 comprises 17 residues. This chain joins TRBV27 and TRBJ1-1, with 8 bases lining up with TRBD1. Sequenced material: peripheral blood. This clonotype was obtained from a man in his 60s with active or convalescent COVID-19. The CDR3 loop is CASSLQGASIRNTEAFF. The CDR3 DNA is TGTGCCAGCAGTTTACAGGGGGCGAGTATAAGGAACACTGAAGCTTTCTTT.